Given below is one T cell receptor (beta chain) in context. The data derive from a study of regulatory dendritic cells for organ transplantation. Only in-frame clones appear in the TCRdb table, and some are missing; sequencing was by immunoSEQ multiplex PCR. Here the sample spans tens of thousands of clones, about nine tenths being singletons. The CDR3 spans 15 residues. J gave up 5 bases and V 5 bases, and 8 bases lay outside the gene matches. From germline, CDR1 is LNHDA and CDR2 SQIVND (reference sequence). The chain uses TRBV19 and TRBJ1-5, with 8 bases fitting TRBD1. The receptor's source is a human donor in good health. The material sequenced was naive CD8+ T cells from blood. The subset is: CD45RA+ naive T cells. CDR3 in amino acids: CASSGGQGGHQPQHF. CDR3 DNA sequence: TGTGCCAGTAGTGGTGGACAGGGAGGGCATCAGCCCCAGCATTTT.